The source of this T cell receptor beta chain is a study of cytomegalovirus exposure and HLA in healthy donors. Study-wide results and caveats: In a later analysis, parvovirus B19, influenza, CMV and Epstein-Barr virus appeared linked to several top co-occurrence clusters. A likely sequencing artifact accounted for one observed cluster of highly shared sequence variants.

In the PCR, 60 Vbeta and 13 Jbeta primers were used. Repertoires were generated with immunoSEQ multiplex PCR, while TCRdb's copy carries only in-frame clones and drops some. Among around 300,000 clones listed, 80% to 90% were seen once. With respect to this clone: Its antigen is as yet unknown.

Among the donors, all were healthy bone marrow donors. Nominally healthy donors were sampled, though unrecorded immune exposures were likely. This CDR3 region has 13 residues. Looked up from germline, CDR1 is SNHLY and CDR2 is FYNNEI. Trimming pared 9 bases from V and 4 bases from J, leaving 15 bases between. V is TRBV2 and J is TRBJ1-1; weak D call: TRBD1 (6 bases). The sequencing input was PBMCs. The sequence came from a woman aged 18-29 years in good health and CMV-seronegative. The CDR3 sequence is CARGSGVGTEAFF. CDR3 coding DNA: TGTGCCAGGGGGTCAGGGGTTGGCACTGAAGCTTTCTTT.